The TCR beta chain under discussion was sequenced for a study of blood T cell repertoires in COVID-19. Germline V gene data show CDR1 as KGHSH and CDR2 as LQKENI. The CDR3 totals 18 residues. The ends lost 6 bases at V and 0 bases at J; junction bases unmatched: 9. Adults between roughly 18 and 95 years of age took part from about 24 US areas. Categorization into cohorts depended on clinical history that participants reported. The authors' processing: Counts of nucleated cells, estimated from reference gene primer amplification, were obtained. The assay was immunoSEQ multiplex PCR, and TCRdb's table has in-frame clones only and misses some. V, J and clone size are those of that table, while D and trimming were read from the DNA. The sample contains approximately 180,000 clones, roughly 82% of which appear only once.

Material for sequencing was PBMCs or T cells enriched from blood (not recorded which). The chain couples TRBV18 to TRBJ2-6; 9 nucleotides line up with TRBD1. The TCR originated in a woman aged 55-69 years with acute COVID-19. CDR3 bases: TGTGCCAGCTCGCGTCGGGACAGGGCCCCCTCTGGGGCCAACGTCCTGACTTTC. Translating gives CASSRRDRAPSGANVLTF.